This entry features one TCR beta chain sequence. Antigen: not known. This sample is part of a study of T cell responses to AZD1222 COVID-19 vaccine. CDR1 MNHEY and CDR2 SMNVEV come from the germline V gene (reference sequence). The CDR3 is made up of 17 amino acids. The ends were cut back, 4 bases at V and 4 bases at J, with 17 bases in the middle. The assay was immunoSEQ multiplex PCR, and TCRdb's table has in-frame clones only and misses some. Of approximately 150,000 clones in the sample, 80% to 95% are singletons; the top ten hold about 4.4%. General study results and limits: At baseline, seropositivity was found in only a handful of AZD1222 recipients. Clonal diversity may have been underestimated, and the donors were mostly white British, with more females than males.

The specimen comprised peripheral blood, sampled on day 0 of AZD1222 vaccination. The chain combines TRBV27 with TRBJ1-6; no clear D gene. The sequence was obtained from an adult in good health. CDR3 sequence reads: CASSSPPDGSYNSPLHF. The CDR3 coding sequence is TGTGCCAGCAGTTCCCCGCCGGACGGGAGTTATAATTCACCCCTCCACTTT.